The TCR beta chain under discussion was sequenced for a study of cytomegalovirus exposure and HLA in healthy donors. Regarding the study as a whole: The study had only CMV serostatus as immune exposure information. HLA alleles showed associations with 15,000 to 20,000 TCR beta sequences in a later analysis, at a 0.05 false discovery rate. Previously analyzed data showed that most TCR beta V segments were productive at a frequency of about 87% or about 30%.

As to this clone: Its target is not known.

In the PCR, 60 Vbeta and 13 Jbeta primers were used. The method was immunoSEQ multiplex PCR; TCRdb's version includes in-frame clones alone and lacks a portion of them. The repertoire holds roughly 230,000 clones, with about nine tenths as singletons. Between the trimmed V and J ends, which lost 8 bases and 0 bases, there was a span of 11 bases. From germline, CDR1 is MNHEY and CDR2 SVGAGI. The CDR3 is made up of 15 amino acids. The specimen sequenced was PBMCs. The chain uses TRBV6-5 and TRBJ1-6, with a tentative D call TRBD1 (5 bases). This TCR derives from a girl aged 2 to 10 in good health and CMV-seronegative. The chain's CDR3 is CASGEGNSYNSPLHF. In DNA form, the CDR3 reads TGTGCCAGCGGGGAGGGGAACTCCTATAATTCACCCCTCCACTTT.